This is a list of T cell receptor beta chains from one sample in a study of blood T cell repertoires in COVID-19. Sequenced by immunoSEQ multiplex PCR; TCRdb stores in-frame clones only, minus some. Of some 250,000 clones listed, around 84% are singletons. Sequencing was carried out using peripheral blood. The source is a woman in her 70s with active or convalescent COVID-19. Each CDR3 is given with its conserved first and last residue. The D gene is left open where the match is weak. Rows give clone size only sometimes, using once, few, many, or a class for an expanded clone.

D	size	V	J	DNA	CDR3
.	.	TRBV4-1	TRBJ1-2	TGCGCCAGCAGGCACACCTTGGACCTGCGGGGGGTCTATGGCTACACCTTC	CASRHTLDLRGVYGYTF
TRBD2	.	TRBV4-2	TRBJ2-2	TGTGCCAGCAGCCAAGGGAGCGGGGGAGGGACCGGGGAGCTGTTTTTT	CASSQGSGGGTGELFF
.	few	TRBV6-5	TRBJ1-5	TGTGCCTCCTCCGGGACTGCAAATCAGCCCCAGCATTTT	CASSGTANQPQHF
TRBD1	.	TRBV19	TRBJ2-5	TGTGCCAGTAGTAAAGGAACTTTAGGGGGCGAGACCCAGTACTTC	CASSKGTLGGETQYF
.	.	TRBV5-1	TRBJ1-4	TGCGCCAGCAGCTTGTACAGGGCCGATGAAAAACTGTTTTTT	CASSLYRADEKLFF
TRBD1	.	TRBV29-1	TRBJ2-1	TGCAGCGTTGAAGATGGGGACAGACAGTTCTTC	CSVEDGDRQFF
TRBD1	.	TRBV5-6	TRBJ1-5	TGTGCCAGCAGTACAACGGGACAGAGCAATCAGCCCCAGCATTTT	CASSTTGQSNQPQHF
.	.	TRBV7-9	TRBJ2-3	TGTGCCCAACAGGGTCTCACAGATACGCAGTATTTT	CAQQGLTDTQYF
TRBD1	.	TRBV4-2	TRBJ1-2	TGTGCCAGCAGCCCCGTGGATCAGGGGGCCCTTGGTGGCTACACCTTC	CASSPVDQGALGGYTF
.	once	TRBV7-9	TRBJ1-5	TGTGCCAGCAGCTCCGAGCCCGGGAGTCAGCCCCAGCATTTT	CASSSEPGSQPQHF
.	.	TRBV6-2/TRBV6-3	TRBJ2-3	TGTGCCAGCAGTAATACGGGGGGCCGGACAGATACGCAGTATTTT	CASSNTGGRTDTQYF
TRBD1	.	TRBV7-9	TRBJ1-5	TGTGCCAGCAGCTCCTCGACAGGGAGCAATCAGCCCCAGCATTTT	CASSSSTGSNQPQHF
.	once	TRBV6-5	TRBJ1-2	TGTGCCAGCATGGGCCTAAATAATGGTGGCTACACCTTC	CASMGLNNGGYTF
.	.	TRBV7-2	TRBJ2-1	TGTGCCAGCAGCTCACAACAGGGTGAGCAGTTCTTC	CASSSQQGEQFF
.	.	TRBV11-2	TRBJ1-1	TGTGCCACCCCGAGGATCGGCCCCAGTTTGTTGAGTGGAGCTTTCTTT	CATPRIGPSLLSGAFF
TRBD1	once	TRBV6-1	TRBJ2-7	TGTGCCAGCAGTGACAGGGGGCCTAGCTCCTACGAGCAGTACTTC	CASSDRGPSSYEQYF
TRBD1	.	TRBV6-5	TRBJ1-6	TGTGCCAGCAGCTGGGGACAGGAGTCGGCACCCCTCCACTTT	CASSWGQESAPLHF
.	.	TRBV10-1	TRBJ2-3	TGCGCCAGCAGTTTGACGGGGGTAGATACGCAGTATTTT	CASSLTGVDTQYF
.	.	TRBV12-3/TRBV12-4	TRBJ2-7	TGTGCCAGCAGTCCAGACTCCTACGAGCAGTACTTC	CASSPDSYEQYF
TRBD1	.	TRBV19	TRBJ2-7	TGTGCCAGTAGTCGCGGACAGGGTTACGAGCAGTACTTC	CASSRGQGYEQYF
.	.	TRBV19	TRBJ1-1	TGTGCCAGTACCAATAGGCCGGGACAAACGAACACTGAAGCTTTCTTT	CASTNRPGQTNTEAFF
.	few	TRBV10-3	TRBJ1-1	TGTGCCATCAGTGAGTTGGCAGGGCTGGGCACTGAAGCTTTCTTT	CAISELAGLGTEAFF
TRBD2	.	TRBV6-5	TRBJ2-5	TGTGCCAGCAGTTACGGACTAGATGGGACCCAGTACTTC	CASSYGLDGTQYF
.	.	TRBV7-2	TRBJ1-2	TGTGCCAGCAGCTTAGCTCCCCTAAAGTGGACCTTC	CASSLAPLKWTF
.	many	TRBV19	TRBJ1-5	TGTGCATCGGTTGGACAGAAGAATCAGCCCCAGCATTTT	CASVGQKNQPQHF
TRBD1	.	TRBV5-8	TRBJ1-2	TGTGCCAGCAGCCACCAGGGGGCAAGCTATGGCTACACCTTC	CASSHQGASYGYTF
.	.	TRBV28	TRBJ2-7	TGTGCCAGCAGTACAGACCCCTACGAGCAGTACTTC	CASSTDPYEQYF
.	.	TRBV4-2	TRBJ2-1	TGTGCCAGCAGCCGGGGTACCGGGGACAATGAGCAGTTCTTC	CASSRGTGDNEQFF
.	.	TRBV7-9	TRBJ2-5	TGTGCCAGCAGCTTATTAGCTAGCGTAGAGACCCAGTACTTC	CASSLLASVETQYF
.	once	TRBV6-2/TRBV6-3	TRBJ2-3	TGTGCCAGCAGTTACTCGATAGAAAGCGGGGATACGCAGTATTTT	CASSYSIESGDTQYF
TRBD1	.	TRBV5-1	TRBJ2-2	TGCGCCAGCAGCTTGGTGGCAGGGGGCCTGTCCCGGGAGCTGTTTTTT	CASSLVAGGLSRELFF
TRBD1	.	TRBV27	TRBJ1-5	TGTGCCAGCAGTTCCGTGGGACAGGGCTATCAGCCCCAGCATTTT	CASSSVGQGYQPQHF
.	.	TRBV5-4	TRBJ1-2	TGTGCCAGCAGCTTTCCACAGGGACGGGACACCTTC	CASSFPQGRDTF
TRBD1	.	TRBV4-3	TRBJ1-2	TGCGCCAGCAGCCAGAGGGGGCAGAACTATGGCTACACCTTC	CASSQRGQNYGYTF
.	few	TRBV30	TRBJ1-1	TGTGCCCGGACCCGGAGGGCTGAAGCTTTCTTT	CARTRRAEAFF
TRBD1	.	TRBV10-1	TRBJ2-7	TGCGCCAGCAGTGCAGGGGGCGTCTACGAGCAGTACTTC	CASSAGGVYEQYF
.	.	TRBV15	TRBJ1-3	TGTGCCACCGAAGGGGCGAGCACCATATATTTT	CATEGASTIYF
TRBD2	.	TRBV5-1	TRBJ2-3	TGCGCCAGCAGCGATAGCGGGGGGTCCCCCGATACGCAGTATTTT	CASSDSGGSPDTQYF
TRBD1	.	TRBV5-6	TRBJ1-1	TGTGCCAGCACCCCCTCAGCCCGACAGGGAATGAACACTGAAGCTTTCTTT	CASTPSARQGMNTEAFF
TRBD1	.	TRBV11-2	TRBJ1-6	TGTGCCAGCAGCTTAGATGGGGGACAGGGGGATTCACCCCTCCACTTT	CASSLDGGQGDSPLHF
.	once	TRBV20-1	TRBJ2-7	TGCAGTGCTAGGGCAACCTACGAGCAGTACTTC	CSARATYEQYF
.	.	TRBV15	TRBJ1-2	TGTGCCACCAGCAGTGGGGGTCGGGGGGAGTATGGCTACACCTTC	CATSSGGRGEYGYTF
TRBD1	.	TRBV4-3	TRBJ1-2	TGCGCCAGCAGCCAAGACGCCACGGGACAGGGGAGGGATGGCTACACCTTC	CASSQDATGQGRDGYTF
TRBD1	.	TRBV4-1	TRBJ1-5	TGCGCCAGCAGCCCCGAGGGGGCTCAGCCCCAGCATTTT	CASSPEGAQPQHF
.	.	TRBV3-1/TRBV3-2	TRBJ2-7	TGTGCCAGCAGCCTTTTTACAGGCGGCTACGAGCAGTACTTC	CASSLFTGGYEQYF
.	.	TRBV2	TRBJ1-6	TGTGCCAGCAGAATCGGCGCGGCAAATTCACCCCTCCACTTT	CASRIGAANSPLHF
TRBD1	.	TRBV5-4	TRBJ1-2	TGTGCCAGCAGCTTGGTAGGGGGCGATGGCTACACCTTC	CASSLVGGDGYTF
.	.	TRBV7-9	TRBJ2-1	TGTGCCAGCAGCCAAACGACTAGTATCCCAGCGCCGGGGAATGAGCAGTTCTTC	CASSQTTSIPAPGNEQFF
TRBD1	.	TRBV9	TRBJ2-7	TGTGCCAGCAGCGTAGCCGGGACAGGGCAATACGAGCAGTACTTC	CASSVAGTGQYEQYF
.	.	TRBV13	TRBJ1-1	TGTGCCAGCAGTCCTATTGACAGGTTGAACACTGAAGCTTTCTTT	CASSPIDRLNTEAFF
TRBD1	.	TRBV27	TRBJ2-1	TGTGCCAGCAGTTCCCGGGACAGGGAAGTCAATGAGCAGTTCTTC	CASSSRDREVNEQFF
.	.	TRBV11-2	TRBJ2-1	TGTGCCAGCAGCCCCTGGTCCGGTTCGTTTCTCTTC	CASSPWSGSFLF